These T cell receptor beta chains were read from a single sample in a study of blood T cell repertoires in COVID-19. Some clones are missing from TCRdb's copy, which holds only in-frame ones; the method was immunoSEQ multiplex PCR. The data contain hundreds of thousands of clones, approximately 86% of them seen just once; the ten biggest clones take up around 1.4%. The sequencing sample was made of peripheral blood. The receptors originated from an elderly man with acute or convalescent COVID-19. The CDR3 runs from the conserved cysteine through the conserved F or W. The D gene is left open where the match is weak. The size field is filled for only some rows; it gives once, few, many or a size class.

j_call d_call v_call clone_size cdr3_nt cdr3_aa
TRBJ1-6 NA TRBV5-5 NA TGTGCCAGCAGCTTGTGGGCAGAGAACTATAATTCACCCCTCCACTTT CASSLWAENYNSPLHF
TRBJ2-3 TRBD2 TRBV18 NA TGTGCCAGCTCTTCCGGACTAGCGGGAATGACAGATACGCAGTATTTT CASSSGLAGMTDTQYF
TRBJ2-7 TRBD1 TRBV7-9 once TGTGCCAGCAGCTTAGGTACAGGGGGTAAGGGGCAGTACTTC CASSLGTGGKGQYF
TRBJ2-1 TRBD2 TRBV24-1 NA TGTGCCACCAGTGATTTGGGGGGGACTAGTGGGTACAATGAGCAGTTCTTC CATSDLGGTSGYNEQFF
TRBJ2-6 TRBD1 TRBV19 NA TGTGCCAGTAGTATAGGACAGGGGGCTGGGGCCAACGTCCTGACTTTC CASSIGQGAGANVLTF
TRBJ1-2 NA TRBV7-9 NA TGTGCCAGCAGCTTGCTCCGGGACACACTCTTAGCTAACTATGGCTACACCTTC CASSLLRDTLLANYGYTF
TRBJ1-2 NA TRBV24-1 once TGTGCCACCAGTGATGAGACAGCCTATGGCTACACCTTC CATSDETAYGYTF
TRBJ2-1 NA TRBV4-3 NA TGCGCCAGCAGCCAAGATCCGTTCCGCTCCTACAATGAGCAGTTCTTC CASSQDPFRSYNEQFF
TRBJ1-4 TRBD1 TRBV18 NA TGTGCCAGCTCCCCCGGGACAGGGAGTGAAAAACTGTTTTTT CASSPGTGSEKLFF
TRBJ2-5 TRBD1 TRBV15 once TGTGCCACCAGCAACTACGGGACAGGGCAAGAGACCCAGTACTTC CATSNYGTGQETQYF
TRBJ2-7 TRBD2 TRBV7-3 NA TGTGCCAGCAGCTTAGATGGCGGGAGTATCGAGCAGTACTTC CASSLDGGSIEQYF
TRBJ1-5 NA TRBV6-2/TRBV6-3 NA TGTGCCAGCAGTTACACGCTAATTAATCAGCCCCAGCATTTT CASSYTLINQPQHF
TRBJ2-2 NA TRBV11-2 NA TGTGCCAGCAGCCCCCGGAACACCGGGGAGCTGTTTTTT CASSPRNTGELFF
TRBJ1-6 NA TRBV29-1 once TGCAGCGTACAGGAGAGCTCCTATAATTCACCCCTCCACTTT CSVQESSYNSPLHF
TRBJ2-7 TRBD2 TRBV7-6 once TGTGCCAGCAGCTTCGCGGGAGATAGGGAGCAGTACTTC CASSFAGDREQYF
TRBJ1-2 TRBD1 TRBV19 NA TGTGCCAGCTCTGACAGGGGCTCGAGAGGCTACACCTTC CASSDRGSRGYTF